This T cell receptor beta chain was observed in a study of technical replicates of blood from a handful of donors. The V end lost 9 bases, the J end lost 1 base, and 14 bases lay between the germline ends. Germline V gives CDR1 PRHDT, CDR2 FYEKMQ (reference sequence). The CDR3 contains 14 residues. Using immunoSEQ multiplex PCR, the repertoire was profiled, and TCRdb retains in-frame clones only, with some absent. Among more than 80,000 clones listed, roughly 94% were seen once. This sequence originates from a human donor in good health. The specimen sequenced was T cells isolated from PBMCs. The chain carries TRBV13 and TRBJ2-3, with a possible D match to TRBD2 (5 bases). The DNA of the CDR3 is TGTGCCAGTCTAGCCGGGTCCCGCACAGATACGCAGTATTTT. Translation: CASLAGSRTDTQYF.